The T cell receptor beta chain under discussion was sequenced for a study of shared clonotypes between healthy human individuals. The repertoire was sequenced with immunoSEQ multiplex PCR; TCRdb's copy has only in-frame clones and lacks some. The sample comprises over 2 million clones, less than 95% of which are singletons, and 0.37% rests with the top ten. The origin of this receptor is a man aged 18 to 30 in good health. Some clones in this sample may be carry-over from other donors' samples. Material: naive CD4+ T cells from PBMCs. Subset described: CD45RA+ positively selected.

DNA for the CDR3: TGTGCCAGCAGTTATCCCAAACCCAGACAGGGGTTTACGATGAACACTGAAGCTTTCTTT. Its protein product is CASSYPKPRQGFTMNTEAFF. The chain combines TRBV28 with TRBJ1-1, with 8 bases lining up with TRBD1. Germline CDR1 is MDHEN and CDR2 is SYDVKM. The V and J ends lost 4 bases and 0 bases, in that order; junction bases with no gene match: 19. CDR3 length: 20 amino acids.